This T cell receptor (beta chain) is drawn from a study of T cell responses to AZD1222 COVID-19 vaccine. Sequenced by immunoSEQ multiplex PCR; TCRdb stores in-frame clones only, minus some. The sample records approximately 260,000 clones, over 90% being singletons. The CDR3 totals 16 residues. The germline V gene encodes CDR1 SGHTA and CDR2 FQGNSA. J lost 3 bases, V lost 4 bases, and 10 bases had no gene match. This TCR derives from an adult in good health. The rearrangement links TRBV7-2 to TRBJ2-7; 9 nucleotides line up with TRBD1. Specimen: peripheral blood, collected on day 0 of AZD1222 vaccination. CDR3: CASSSIMGQGLYEQYF. CDR3 nucleotide sequence: TGTGCCAGCAGCTCGATTATGGGACAGGGACTCTACGAGCAGTACTTC.